The clone carrying this T cell receptor (beta chain) was observed a few times. What it binds is unknown. The data were taken from a study of OX40 agonist ivuxolimab in advanced cancers. Study details: A history of anti-PD-1, anti-PD-L1 or anti-CTLA-4 therapy was acceptable, and roughly 40% had some. Partial responses, seen in three patients, involved one hepatocellular carcinoma and two cutaneous melanomas. General study results and limits: Near-lowest levels of clonal expansion characterized partial responders at 0.1-3.0 mg/kg.

CDR1 is MNHNS and CDR2 is SASEGT in the germline V gene. V lost 10 bases and J lost 8, with 18 bases in between. This CDR3 contains 13 residues. Profiling relied on immunoSEQ multiplex PCR, and the TCRdb table lists in-frame clones only, not all of them. Of about 74,000 clones in the sample, 84% are singletons; the top ten hold approximately 2.1%. The chain combines TRBV6-1 with TRBJ2-1, with a possible D match to TRBD2 (5 bases). This clonotype was obtained from an adult with an advanced solid tumor such as melanoma, head and neck, liver or kidney cancer. Material: CD4+ or CD8+ T cells sorted from blood, obtained in a trial of the OX40 agonist ivuxolimab. CDR3 sequence: CATLGRDFYEQFF. CDR3 sequence (DNA): TGTGCCACCCTTGGACGGGATTTTTATGAGCAGTTCTTC.